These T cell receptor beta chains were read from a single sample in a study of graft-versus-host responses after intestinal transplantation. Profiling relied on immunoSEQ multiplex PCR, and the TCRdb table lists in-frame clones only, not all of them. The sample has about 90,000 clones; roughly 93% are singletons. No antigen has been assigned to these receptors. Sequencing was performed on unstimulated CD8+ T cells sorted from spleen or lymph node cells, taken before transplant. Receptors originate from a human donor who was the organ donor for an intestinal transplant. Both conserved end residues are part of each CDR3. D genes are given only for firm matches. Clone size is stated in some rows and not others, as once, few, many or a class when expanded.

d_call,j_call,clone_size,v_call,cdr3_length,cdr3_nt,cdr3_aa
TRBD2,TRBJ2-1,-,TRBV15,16,TGTGCCACCAGCAGCCAAGCGGGAGGTCTCTACAATGAGCAGTTCTTC,CATSSQAGGLYNEQFF
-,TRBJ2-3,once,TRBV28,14,TGTGCCAGCAGTACCGGACTGGTTCTGGATACGCAGTATTTT,CASSTGLVLDTQYF
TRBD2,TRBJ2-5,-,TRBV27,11,TGTGCCAGCACGGGTAGCGGGGCCCAGTACTTC,CASTGSGAQYF
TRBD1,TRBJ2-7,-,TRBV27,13,TGTGCCAGCAGTGTCGGGACAGCCTACGAGCAGTACTTC,CASSVGTAYEQYF
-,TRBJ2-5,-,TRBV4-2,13,TGTGCCAGCAGGCCTGGGCAGCAAGAGACCCAGTACTTC,CASRPGQQETQYF
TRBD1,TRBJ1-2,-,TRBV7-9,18,TGTGCCAGCAGCTACGCGAGTCTACCGGGACAGGGGTTGAGTGGCTACACCTTC,CASSYASLPGQGLSGYTF
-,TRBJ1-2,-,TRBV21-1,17,TGTGCCAGCAGCAAAGCGCGTAGGGGGGGCAATGGGTATGGCTACACCTTC,CASSKARRGGNGYGYTF
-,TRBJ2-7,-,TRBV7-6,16,TGTGCCAGCAGCTTAGAGGGGCAGGCCTACCCCTTCGAGCAGTACTTC,CASSLEGQAYPFEQYF
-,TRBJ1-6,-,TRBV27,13,TGTGCCAGCAGTTTCGGGGTAGGTTCACCCCTCCACTTT,CASSFGVGSPLHF
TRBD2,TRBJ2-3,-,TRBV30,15,TGTGCCTGGAGTGGTAGCGGGGGGGCCGGGGACACGCAGTATTTT,CAWSGSGGAGDTQYF
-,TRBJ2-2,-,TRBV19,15,TGTGCCAGTAGTTTCTTCGGGGCGAACACCGGGGAGCTGTTTTTT,CASSFFGANTGELFF
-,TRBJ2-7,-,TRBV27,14,TGTGCCAGCAGTAGCGGACCATGGGACTACGAGCAGTACTTC,CASSSGPWDYEQYF
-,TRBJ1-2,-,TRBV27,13,TGTGCCAGCAGTTTATCGCCGGGGTATGGCTACACCTTC,CASSLSPGYGYTF
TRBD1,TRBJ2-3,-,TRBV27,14,TGTGCCAGCTATGGGGGACAGGGGACAGATACGCAGTATTTT,CASYGGQGTDTQYF
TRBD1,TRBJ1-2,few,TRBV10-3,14,TGTGCCGTAACCCACGAGGACAGGTGGGATGGCTACACCTTC,CAVTHEDRWDGYTF
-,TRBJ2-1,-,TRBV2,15,TGTGCCAGCATTCGCTTTCGAAGCACCTACAATGAGCAGTTCTTC,CASIRFRSTYNEQFF
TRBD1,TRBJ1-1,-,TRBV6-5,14,TGTGCCAGCAGTCGACAGGGGTCGGGCACTGAAGCTTTCTTT,CASSRQGSGTEAFF
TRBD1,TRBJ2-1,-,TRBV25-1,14,TGTGCCAGCAGTGCTCCGGGACAGGGTAATGAGCAGTTCTTC,CASSAPGQGNEQFF
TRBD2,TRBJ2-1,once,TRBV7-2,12,TGTGCCAGCAGCCTACTAGCGGGGCCGCAGTTCTTC,CASSLLAGPQFF
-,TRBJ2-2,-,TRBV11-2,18,TGTGCCAGCAGCGTGGGTTGGGGCCCCCCCTCGAACACCGGGGAGCTGTTTTTT,CASSVGWGPPSNTGELFF
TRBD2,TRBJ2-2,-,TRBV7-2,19,TGTGCCAGCAGCTTAGATTTTCCTCTCTGGCTAGCGGGAGCCGGGGAGCTGTTTTTT,CASSLDFPLWLAGAGELFF
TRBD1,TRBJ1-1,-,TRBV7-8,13,TGTGCCAGCAGCTTATTGCCAGGGGGGACAGCTTTCTTT,CASSLLPGGTAFF
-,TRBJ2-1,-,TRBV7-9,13,TGTGCCAGCAGGGGGGGGCTCTACAATGAGCAGTTCTTC,CASRGGLYNEQFF
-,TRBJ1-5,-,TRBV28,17,TGTGCCAGCAGTTCCATTGGTGGGACTCTGAGGTCTCAGCCCCAGCATTTT,CASSSIGGTLRSQPQHF
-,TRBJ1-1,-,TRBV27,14,TGTGCCAGCAGTTACGGGGGTGGGAACACTGAAGCTTTCTTT,CASSYGGGNTEAFF
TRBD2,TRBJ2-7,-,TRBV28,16,TGTGCCAGCAGTTTATCCGTCGCGGGAGGTACCTACGAGCAGTACTTC,CASSLSVAGGTYEQYF
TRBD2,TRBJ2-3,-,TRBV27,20,TGTGCCAGCAGTTTAGGGCCCCTTGGGGGGGTGACAACTAGCACAGATACGCAGTATTTT,CASSLGPLGGVTTSTDTQYF
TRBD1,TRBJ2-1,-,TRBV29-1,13,TGCAGCGCAGACAGGGAAAGTGGGAATGAGCAGTTCTTC,CSADRESGNEQFF
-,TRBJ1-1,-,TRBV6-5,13,TGTGCCAGCAGTCCCCTGGGGGGGAATGAAGCTTTCTTT,CASSPLGGNEAFF
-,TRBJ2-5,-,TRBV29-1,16,TGCAGCGTCGCCCCCCTTGAACTACAGGGGGGGGAGACCCAGTACTTC,CSVAPLELQGGETQYF
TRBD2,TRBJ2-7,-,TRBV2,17,TGTGCCAGCAGTGAAGGCCCTAGCGGGGGCCCCTCCTACGAGCAGTACTTC,CASSEGPSGGPSYEQYF
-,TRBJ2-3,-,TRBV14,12,TGTGCCAGCAGCCAACTCTTTCATACGCAGTATTTT,CASSQLFHTQYF
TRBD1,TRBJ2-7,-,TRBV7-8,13,TGTGCCAGCAGCCCGGACAGGGGCTACGAGCAGTACTTC,CASSPDRGYEQYF
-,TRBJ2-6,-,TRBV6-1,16,TGTGCCAGCAGTGATGACAGTGCGGCTGGGGCCAACGTCCTGACTTTC,CASSDDSAAGANVLTF
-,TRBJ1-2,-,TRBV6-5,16,TGTGCCAGCAGTTACCACGGGTTACGGGCTAACTATGGCTACACCTTC,CASSYHGLRANYGYTF
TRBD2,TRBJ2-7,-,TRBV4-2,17,TGTGCCAGCAGCCAACAATCAGGGGAGACTAGCGGGTACGAGCAGTACTTC,CASSQQSGETSGYEQYF
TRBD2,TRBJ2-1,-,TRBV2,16,TGTGCCAGCAGTGCATCACTAGCGGGGGTCTACAATGAGCAGTTCTTC,CASSASLAGVYNEQFF
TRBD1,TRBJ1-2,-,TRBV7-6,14,TGTGCCAGCAGCCCCAGGGGGCCCTGGGGTGGCTACACCTTC,CASSPRGPWGGYTF
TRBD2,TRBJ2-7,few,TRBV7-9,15,TGTGCCAGCAGCCTCCCGGGGGGACCCCTGGGCGAGCAGTACTTC,CASSLPGGPLGEQYF
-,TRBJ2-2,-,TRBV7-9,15,TGTGCCAGCATCTTGGGGCAGGGGACCATCGGGGAGCTGTTTTTT,CASILGQGTIGELFF
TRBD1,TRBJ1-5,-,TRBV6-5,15,TGTGCCAGCAGTTTACTCGGGACAGTGGGTGAGCCCCAGCATTTT,CASSLLGTVGEPQHF
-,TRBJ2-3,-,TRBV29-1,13,TGCAGCGGGGGGAGGAGCCCCCCAGATACGCAGTATTTT,CSGGRSPPDTQYF
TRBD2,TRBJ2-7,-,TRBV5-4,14,TGTGCCACCGGGCCTGGGCGGGGGACCTACGAGCAGTACTTC,CATGPGRGTYEQYF
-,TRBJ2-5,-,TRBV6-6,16,TGTGCCAGCAAAGGGCTTGTGTGGGAGGCCCAAGAGACCCAGTACTTC,CASKGLVWEAQETQYF
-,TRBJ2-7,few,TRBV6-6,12,TGTGCCAGCCATGCCAGCTCCTACGAGCAGTACTTC,CASHASSYEQYF